Below are 2 T cell receptor beta chains sequenced from a single sample in a study of shared clonotypes between healthy human individuals. Profiled with immunoSEQ multiplex PCR; TCRdb holds only in-frame clones, not every one. The repertoire includes hundreds of thousands of clones, around four fifths of them detected once, and around 1.8% sits in the top ten. Sequenced material: memory CD4+ T cells sorted from blood. Regarding subset: CD45RA-negative fraction. The source is a woman aged 30 to 39 in good health.

This clone was detected once. The rearrangement uses TRBV27 and TRBJ2-1; 11 nucleotides line up with TRBD2. The CDR3 has 14 amino acids. J lost 4 bases, V lost 7 bases, and 3 bases had no gene match. Germline-derived CDR1 and CDR2 are MNHEY and SMNVEV (reference sequence). CDR3 sequence (DNA): TGTGCCAGCACCCGACTAGCGGGATACAATGAGCAGTTCTTC. As protein: CASTRLAGYNEQFF.

V and J are TRBV27 and TRBJ2-7, with D hard to call. The CDR3 spans 13 residues. The V end was cut by 2 bases, the J end by 3 bases, with 8 bases between. Germline values: CDR1 MNHEY, CDR2 SMNVEV (reference sequence). The CDR3 DNA sequence: TGTGCCAGCAGTTTAAAACCAAACTACGAGCAGTACTTC. Its protein product is CASSLKPNYEQYF.